This is a list of T cell receptor beta chains from one sample in a study of blood T cell repertoires in COVID-19. This table comes from immunoSEQ multiplex PCR, and its TCRdb copy is limited to in-frame clones, with some not included. The sample holds 240,000 or so clones, more than 75% seen once. Sequencing was carried out using peripheral blood. The origin of the receptors is a woman in her 70s with active or convalescent COVID-19. The CDR3 runs from the conserved cysteine through the conserved F or W. Fields, in order: clone size, V gene, J gene, D gene, CDR3 protein, CDR3 DNA. A D gene is named only where the DNA matches it firmly. Size is omitted from some rows. Given values are once, few, many or a class for expanded clones.

>NA|TRBV6-1|TRBJ2-7|NA
CASSEYSRRSYEQYF
TGTGCCAGCAGTGAATACAGTCGCCGCTCCTACGAGCAGTACTTC
>NA|TRBV18|TRBJ1-2|TRBD1
CASSPIVGRGQGEDGYTF
TGTGCCAGCTCACCGATTGTCGGCAGGGGGCAAGGAGAGGATGGCTACACCTTC
>NA|TRBV29-1|TRBJ1-5|NA
CSVGLANSNQPQHF
TGCAGCGTTGGCTTAGCCAATAGCAATCAGCCCCAGCATTTT
>NA|TRBV7-9|TRBJ2-7|NA
CASSLGAALSYEQYF
TGTGCCAGCAGCTTAGGCGCGGCACTCTCCTACGAGCAGTACTTC
>NA|TRBV9|TRBJ2-7|TRBD2
CASSPTAGGLVEQYF
TGTGCCAGCAGCCCCACGGCGGGGGGGCTAGTCGAGCAGTACTTC
>NA|TRBV24-1|TRBJ2-1|TRBD2
CATSDWGGTEQFF
TGTGCCACCAGTGATTGGGGGGGGACTGAGCAGTTCTTC
>NA|TRBV28|TRBJ1-1|NA
CASSSPGSNTEAFF
TGTGCCAGCAGCAGTCCAGGGTCGAACACTGAAGCTTTCTTT
>NA|TRBV19|TRBJ1-2|TRBD1
CASTPIEDRGYGYTF
TGTGCCAGTACCCCGATCGAAGACAGGGGCTATGGCTACACCTTC
>NA|TRBV14|TRBJ2-7|NA
CASGGYEQYF
TGTGCCAGTGGGGGGTACGAGCAGTACTTC
>NA|TRBV20-1|TRBJ1-1|NA
CFTGEAFF
TGCTTTACAGGAGAAGCTTTCTTT
>NA|TRBV2|TRBJ2-6|NA
CASMPTRVSGANVLTF
TGTGCCAGCATGCCGACACGCGTCTCTGGGGCCAACGTCCTGACTTTC
>NA|TRBV19|TRBJ1-2|NA
CASSTRQSTIPLGYGYTF
TGTGCCAGTAGTACCCGACAGAGCACTATACCCTTGGGCTATGGCTACACCTTC
>NA|TRBV7-2|TRBJ2-5|NA
CASSLGFETGETQYF
TGTGCCAGCAGCTTAGGGTTCGAGACCGGGGAGACCCAGTACTTC
>NA|TRBV19|TRBJ2-2|NA
CATQGFVLVGELFF
TGTGCCACCCAGGGGTTTGTACTTGTAGGGGAGCTGTTTTTT
>NA|TRBV5-4|TRBJ2-4|TRBD2
CASSFGLAGGGNIQYF
TGTGCCAGCAGCTTTGGGCTAGCGGGGGGCGGAAACATTCAGTACTTC
>few|TRBV7-8|TRBJ1-1|NA
CASSTVETNTEAFF
TGTGCCAGCAGCACCGTGGAGACGAACACTGAAGCTTTCTTT
>NA|TRBV7-2|TRBJ1-3|NA
CASSLGYRASGNTIYF
TGTGCCAGCAGCTTGGGTTACAGGGCCTCTGGAAACACCATATATTTT
>NA|TRBV6-5|TRBJ1-1|NA
CASSPATGLNTEAFF
TGTGCCAGCAGCCCCGCAACAGGGCTGAACACTGAAGCTTTCTTT
>NA|TRBV6-5|TRBJ2-6|NA
CAVKGETVLTF
TGTGCCGTCAAGGGGGAAACCGTCCTGACTTTC
>few|TRBV6-1|TRBJ1-1|NA
CASSESQGSWAFF
TGTGCCAGCAGTGAATCGCAGGGGAGTTGGGCTTTCTTT
>few|TRBV18|TRBJ2-7|TRBD1
CASSPAAGQGLSEQYF
TGTGCCAGCTCACCTGCTGCGGGACAGGGGTTGAGCGAGCAGTACTTC
>NA|TRBV3-1/TRBV3-2|TRBJ2-5|TRBD1
CASSQVGTGGETQYF
TGTGCCAGCAGCCAAGTCGGGACAGGGGGGGAGACCCAGTACTTC
>NA|TRBV10-3|TRBJ2-3|NA
CAISESGIRTDTQYF
TGTGCCATCAGTGAGTCGGGCATCCGCACAGATACGCAGTATTTT
>once|TRBV20-1|TRBJ2-1|NA
CSARAPDEQFF
TGCAGTGCTAGAGCTCCCGATGAGCAGTTCTTC
>once|TRBV7-2|TRBJ1-5|NA
CASSPGGQLSNQPQHF
TGTGCCAGCAGCCCAGGAGGACAGCTTAGCAATCAGCCCCAGCATTTT
>NA|TRBV7-6|TRBJ2-3|TRBD2
CASSLAGTSGSTDTQYF
TGTGCCAGCAGCTTAGCGGGGACTAGCGGAAGCACAGATACGCAGTATTTT
>once|TRBV18|TRBJ1-3|NA
CASSPGAGRGGNTIYF
TGTGCCAGCTCACCGGGGGCCGGACGAGGAGGAAACACCATATATTTT
>NA|TRBV4-3|TRBJ1-2|TRBD1
CASSGSTGGYGYTF
TGCGCCAGCAGCGGCTCGACAGGGGGCTATGGCTACACCTTC
>NA|TRBV6-1|TRBJ1-2|TRBD1
CASSEKDRGLPRYGYTF
TGTGCCAGCAGTGAAAAGGACAGGGGGCTCCCACGTTATGGCTACACCTTC
>NA|TRBV12-3/TRBV12-4|TRBJ1-2|NA
CASSLTGNYGYTF
TGTGCCAGCAGTTTAACAGGGAACTATGGCTACACCTTC
>NA|TRBV7-2|TRBJ2-6|NA
CASSLGDSPTGANVLTF
TGTGCCAGCAGCTTAGGCGACAGTCCTACTGGGGCCAACGTCCTGACTTTC
>NA|TRBV24-1|TRBJ2-3|TRBD2
CATSDSGGVDTDTQYF
TGTGCCACCAGTGATAGCGGGGGAGTAGACACAGATACGCAGTATTTT
>NA|TRBV5-5|TRBJ2-5|NA
CASSFRAFQETQYF
TGTGCCAGCAGCTTCAGGGCGTTCCAAGAGACCCAGTACTTC
>once|TRBV11-2|TRBJ1-4|NA
CASTPDRLNEKLFF
TGTGCCAGCACCCCCGACAGGTTAAATGAAAAACTGTTTTTT
>NA|TRBV27|TRBJ1-5|NA
CASSLIYSNQPQHF
TGTGCCAGCAGTTTAATCTATAGCAATCAGCCCCAGCATTTT
>NA|TRBV18|TRBJ1-2|TRBD1
CASSPTGEGYGYTF
TGTGCCAGCTCACCGACAGGGGAGGGTTATGGCTACACCTTC
>once|TRBV4-3|TRBJ1-1|NA
CASSQENRMGTAFF
TGCGCCAGCAGCCAAGAAAACAGGATGGGTACAGCTTTCTTT
>NA|TRBV10-3|TRBJ2-3|TRBD2
CAISEASGGTTDTQYF
TGTGCCATCAGTGAGGCTAGCGGGGGCACCACAGATACGCAGTATTTT
>NA|TRBV18|TRBJ1-6|NA
CASSPWEGTDSPLHF
TGTGCCAGCTCACCCTGGGAGGGCACGGATTCACCCCTCCACTTT
>NA|TRBV11-3|TRBJ1-2|NA
CASSSRGASPYTF
TGTGCCAGCAGCTCCAGGGGCGCCAGTCCCTACACCTTC
>NA|TRBV11-2|TRBJ2-7|NA
CASSLGVRYEQYF
TGTGCCAGCAGCTTAGGCGTTCGCTACGAGCAGTACTTC
>NA|TRBV18|TRBJ2-3|TRBD2
CASSPLPIAGGNTDTQYF
TGTGCCAGCTCACCCCTCCCCATAGCGGGGGGGAACACAGATACGCAGTATTTT
>NA|TRBV5-1|TRBJ2-3|NA
CASNPVGDTQYF
TGCGCCAGCAATCCCGTCGGGGATACGCAGTATTTT
>NA|TRBV7-2|TRBJ1-2|NA
CASSLGESDTWGYTF
TGTGCCAGCAGCTTAGGAGAGTCTGACACATGGGGCTACACCTTC
>NA|TRBV27|TRBJ2-1|NA
CASSRRNEQFF
TGTGCCAGCAGCCGGAGGAATGAGCAGTTCTTC
>NA|TRBV5-1|TRBJ2-5|TRBD2
CASRGLAGAQETQYF
TGCGCCAGCAGGGGACTAGCGGGGGCGCAAGAGACCCAGTACTTC
>NA|TRBV18|TRBJ2-6|TRBD1
CASSQQGAWANVLTF
TGTGCCAGCTCACAACAGGGGGCCTGGGCCAACGTCCTGACTTTC
>NA|TRBV7-8|TRBJ1-2|NA
CASSLERVVTFRYGYTF
TGTGCCAGCAGCTTGGAGAGAGTAGTAACGTTTCGCTATGGCTACACCTTC
>NA|TRBV18|TRBJ2-3|NA
CASSRTVLTDTQYF
TGTGCCAGCTCACGGACAGTCCTCACAGATACGCAGTATTTT
>NA|TRBV19|TRBJ2-5|TRBD1
CASSSQRVKTGPETQYF
TGTGCCAGTAGTTCTCAACGGGTCAAGACAGGGCCAGAGACCCAGTACTTC
>NA|TRBV7-2|TRBJ2-1|NA
CASSLALGANNEQFF
TGTGCCAGCAGCTTAGCCTTAGGAGCAAACAATGAGCAGTTCTTC
>NA|TRBV6-5|TRBJ1-2|NA
CASSEVTGLDGYTF
TGTGCCAGCTCCGAGGTAACAGGGCTCGATGGCTACACCTTC
>once|TRBV14|TRBJ1-3|TRBD1
CASSWGQRGNTIYF
TGTGCCAGCAGCTGGGGACAGAGAGGAAACACCATATATTTT
>NA|TRBV21-1|TRBJ2-2|NA
CASTTAKGLDGELFF
TGTGCCAGCACCACAGCTAAGGGGCTGGACGGGGAGCTGTTTTTT